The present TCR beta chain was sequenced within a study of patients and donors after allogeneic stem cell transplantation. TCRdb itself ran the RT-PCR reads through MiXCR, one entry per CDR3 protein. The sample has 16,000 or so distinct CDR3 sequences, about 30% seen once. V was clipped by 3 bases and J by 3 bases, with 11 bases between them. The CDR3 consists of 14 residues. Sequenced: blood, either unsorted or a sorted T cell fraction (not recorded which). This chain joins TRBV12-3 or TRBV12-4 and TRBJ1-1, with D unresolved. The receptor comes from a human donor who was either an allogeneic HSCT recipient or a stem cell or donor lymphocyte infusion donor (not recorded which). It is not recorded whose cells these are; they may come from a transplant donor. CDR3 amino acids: CASSFHGRYTEAFF. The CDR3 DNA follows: TGTGCCAGCAGTTTTCACGGCCGGTACACTGAAGCTTTCTTT.